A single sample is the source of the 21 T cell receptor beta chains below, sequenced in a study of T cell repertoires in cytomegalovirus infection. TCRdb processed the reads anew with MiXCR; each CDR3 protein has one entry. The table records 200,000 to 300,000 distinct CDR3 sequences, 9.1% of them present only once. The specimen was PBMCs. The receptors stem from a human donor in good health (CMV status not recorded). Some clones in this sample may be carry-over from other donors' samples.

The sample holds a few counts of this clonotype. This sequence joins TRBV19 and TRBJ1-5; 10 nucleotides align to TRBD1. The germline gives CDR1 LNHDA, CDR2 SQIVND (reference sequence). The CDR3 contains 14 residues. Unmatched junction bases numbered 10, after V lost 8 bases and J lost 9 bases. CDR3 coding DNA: TGTGCCAGTCGACCGGGACAGGGGTCAGGGCCCCAGCATTTT. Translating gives CASRPGQGSGPQHF.

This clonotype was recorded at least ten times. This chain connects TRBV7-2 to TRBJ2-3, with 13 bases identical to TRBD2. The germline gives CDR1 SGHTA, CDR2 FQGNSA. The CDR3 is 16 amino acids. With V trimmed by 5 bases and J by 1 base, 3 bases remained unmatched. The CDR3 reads CASSIGLAGGTDTQYF. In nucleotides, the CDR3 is TGTGCCAGCAGCATAGGACTAGCGGGAGGCACAGATACGCAGTATTTT.

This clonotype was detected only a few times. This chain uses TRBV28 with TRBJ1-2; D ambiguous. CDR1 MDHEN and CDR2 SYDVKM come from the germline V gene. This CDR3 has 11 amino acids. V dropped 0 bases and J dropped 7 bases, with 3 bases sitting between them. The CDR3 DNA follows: TGTGCCAGCAGTTTATGGGGTGGCTACACCTTC. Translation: CASSLWGGYTF.

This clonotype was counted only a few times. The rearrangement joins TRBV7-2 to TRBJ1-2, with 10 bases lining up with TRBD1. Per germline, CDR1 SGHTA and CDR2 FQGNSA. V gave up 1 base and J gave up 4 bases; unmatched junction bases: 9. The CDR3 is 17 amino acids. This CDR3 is CASSLGPAGTGAYGYTF. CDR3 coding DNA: TGTGCCAGCAGCTTAGGTCCAGCCGGGACAGGGGCCTATGGCTACACCTTC.

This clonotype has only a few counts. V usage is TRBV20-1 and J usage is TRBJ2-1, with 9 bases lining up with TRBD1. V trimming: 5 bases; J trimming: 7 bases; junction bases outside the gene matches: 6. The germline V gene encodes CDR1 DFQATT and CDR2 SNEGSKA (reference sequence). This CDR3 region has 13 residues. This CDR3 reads CSARDRVGNEQFF. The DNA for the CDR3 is TGCAGTGCTCGGGACAGGGTGGGTAATGAGCAGTTCTTC.

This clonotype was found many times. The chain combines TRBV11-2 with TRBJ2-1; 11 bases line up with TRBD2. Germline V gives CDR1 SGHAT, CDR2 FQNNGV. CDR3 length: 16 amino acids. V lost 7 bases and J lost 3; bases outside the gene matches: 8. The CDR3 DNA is TGTGCCAGCACCATCCCGGGACTAGCGGACTACAATGAGCAGTTCTTC. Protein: CASTIPGLADYNEQFF.

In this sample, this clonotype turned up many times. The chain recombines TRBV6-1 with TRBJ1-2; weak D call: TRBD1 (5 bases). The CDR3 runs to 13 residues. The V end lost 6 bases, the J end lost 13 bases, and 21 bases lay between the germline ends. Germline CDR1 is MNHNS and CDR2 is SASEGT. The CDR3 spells CASRNQGLRRFTF. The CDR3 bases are TGTGCCAGCAGAAACCAGGGACTGCGGCGATTCACCTTC.

CDR3 bases: TGTGCCAGCAGTTACTCGGCTCCGTTTGGACTCACGATGAACACTGAAGCTTTCTTT. This gives the protein CASSYSAPFGLTMNTEAFF. This chain uses TRBV6-2 or TRBV6-3 with TRBJ1-1, with unresolved D. This CDR3 region has 19 residues. Between the trimmed V and J ends, which lost 0 bases and 0 bases, there was a span of 20 bases. Per germline, CDR1 MNHEY and CDR2 SVGEGT.

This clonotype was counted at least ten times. The CDR3 DNA follows: TGTGCCAGCCAGAATTTCCGCAGGAACACTGAAGCTTTCTTT. Its translation: CASQNFRRNTEAFF. The chain is built from TRBV6-2 or TRBV6-3 and TRBJ1-1; D call uncertain. The V gene lost 8 bases and the J gene lost 1 base, with 14 bases spanning the gap. The germline CDR1 and CDR2 sequences are MNHEY and SVGEGT. The CDR3 spans 14 residues.

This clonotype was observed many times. CDR3 DNA sequence: TGCGCCAGCAGTCACCCTTCGGATCTAGCGGGGGTGATCCCCCGACAGGAGGATACGCAGTATTTT. Its translation is CASSHPSDLAGVIPRQEDTQYF. The V gene is TRBV23-1, the J gene TRBJ2-3; 10 bases align to TRBD2. TRBV23-1 is recorded as an ORF, its role being uncertain. V lost 3 bases, J lost 6 bases, and 27 bases stayed unmatched. The CDR3 sequence is 22 residues long.

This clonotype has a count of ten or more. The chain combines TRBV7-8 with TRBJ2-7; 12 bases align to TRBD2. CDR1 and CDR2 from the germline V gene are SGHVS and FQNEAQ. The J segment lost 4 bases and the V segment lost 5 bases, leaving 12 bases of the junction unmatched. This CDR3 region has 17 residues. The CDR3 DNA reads TGTGCCAGCAGCGACCCACTCCTAGCGGGAGGGGAGTACGAGCAGTACTTC. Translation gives CASSDPLLAGGEYEQYF.

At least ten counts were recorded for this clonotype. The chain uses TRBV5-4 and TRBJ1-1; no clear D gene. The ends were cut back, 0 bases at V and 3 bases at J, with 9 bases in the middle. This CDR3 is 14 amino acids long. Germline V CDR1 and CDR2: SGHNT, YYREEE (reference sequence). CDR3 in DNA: TGTGCCAGCAGCTTGGGAGCGGGTGACACTGAAGCTTTCTTT. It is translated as CASSLGAGDTEAFF.

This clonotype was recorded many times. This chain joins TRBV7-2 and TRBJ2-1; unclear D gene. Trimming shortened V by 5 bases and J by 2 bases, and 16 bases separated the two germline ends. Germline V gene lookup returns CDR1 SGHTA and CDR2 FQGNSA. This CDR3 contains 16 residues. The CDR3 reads CASSPPGPRTYNEQFF. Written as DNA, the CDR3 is TGTGCCAGCAGCCCCCCCGGACCGCGAACCTACAATGAGCAGTTCTTC.

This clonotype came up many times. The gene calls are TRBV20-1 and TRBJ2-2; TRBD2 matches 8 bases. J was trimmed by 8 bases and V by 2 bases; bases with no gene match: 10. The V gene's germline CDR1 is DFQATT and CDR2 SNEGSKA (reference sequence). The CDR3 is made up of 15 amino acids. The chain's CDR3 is CSARTSGSPRGELFF. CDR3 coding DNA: TGCAGTGCTAGAACTAGCGGTTCCCCCAGGGGGGAGCTGTTTTTT.

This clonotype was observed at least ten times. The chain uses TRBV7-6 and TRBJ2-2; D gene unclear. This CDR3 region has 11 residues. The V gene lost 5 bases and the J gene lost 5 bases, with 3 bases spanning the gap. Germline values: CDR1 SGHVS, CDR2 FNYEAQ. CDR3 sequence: CASSTTGELFF. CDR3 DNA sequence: TGTGCCAGCAGCACTACCGGGGAGCTGTTTTTT.

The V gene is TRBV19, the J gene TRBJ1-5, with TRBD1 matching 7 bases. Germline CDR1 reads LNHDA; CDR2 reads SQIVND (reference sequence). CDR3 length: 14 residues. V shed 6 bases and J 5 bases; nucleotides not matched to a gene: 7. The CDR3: CASSETGFDQPQHF. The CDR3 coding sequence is TGTGCCAGTAGCGAGACAGGGTTCGATCAGCCCCAGCATTTT.

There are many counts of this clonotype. As DNA, the CDR3 is TGCGCCAGCAGCTCGACAGGGCTAAACGGCAATCAGCCCCAGCATTTT. This codes for CASSSTGLNGNQPQHF. V and J are TRBV5-1 and TRBJ1-5, with TRBD1 matching 7 bases. The CDR3 loop spans 16 amino acids. CDR1 is SGHRS and CDR2 is YFSETQ in the germline V gene. The junction had 8 bases not matched to a gene; V was cut back by 3 bases and J by 2 bases.

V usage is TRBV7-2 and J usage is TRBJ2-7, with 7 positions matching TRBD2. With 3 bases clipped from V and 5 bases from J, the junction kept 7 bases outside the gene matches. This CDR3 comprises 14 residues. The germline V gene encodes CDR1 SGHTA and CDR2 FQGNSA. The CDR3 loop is CASSLGRESHEQYF. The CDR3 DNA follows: TGTGCCAGCAGCTTGGGGCGGGAGTCCCACGAGCAGTACTTC.

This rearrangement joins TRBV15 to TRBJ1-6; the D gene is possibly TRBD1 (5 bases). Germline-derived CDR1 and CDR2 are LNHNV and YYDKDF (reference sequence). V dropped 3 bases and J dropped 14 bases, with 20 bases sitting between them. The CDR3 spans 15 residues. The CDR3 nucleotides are TGTGCCACCAGCAGCCCGGGACCTAGAGCGTCGTCCCTCCACTTT. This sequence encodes CATSSPGPRASSLHF.

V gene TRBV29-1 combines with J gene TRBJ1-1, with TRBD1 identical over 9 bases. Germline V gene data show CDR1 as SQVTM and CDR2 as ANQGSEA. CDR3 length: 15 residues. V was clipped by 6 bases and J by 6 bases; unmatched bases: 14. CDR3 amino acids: CSVATGGLRRAEAFF. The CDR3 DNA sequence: TGCAGCGTGGCCACAGGGGGCTTAAGGAGAGCTGAAGCTTTCTTT.

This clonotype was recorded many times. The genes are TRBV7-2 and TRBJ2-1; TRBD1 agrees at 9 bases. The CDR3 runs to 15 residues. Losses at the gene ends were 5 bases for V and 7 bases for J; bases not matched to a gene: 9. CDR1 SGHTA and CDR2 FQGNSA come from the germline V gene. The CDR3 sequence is CASSRDRGGGNEQFF. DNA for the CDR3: TGTGCCAGCAGCCGAGACAGGGGGGGTGGTAATGAGCAGTTCTTC.